The 2 T cell receptor beta chains listed next were all sequenced from one sample in a study of blood T cell repertoires in COVID-19. The protocol was immunoSEQ multiplex PCR, while the TCRdb copy is restricted to in-frame clones and leaves out a portion. The table records approximately 110,000 clones, approximately 85% of them present only once. Sequences were obtained from peripheral blood. These receptor sequences come from a man aged 40-50 years with acute or convalescent COVID-19.

This clone was recorded a few times. V and J are TRBV7-8 and TRBJ2-4; the match to TRBD2 covers 12 bases. The CDR3 totals 18 residues. The V gene end was trimmed by 0 bases and the J gene end by 4 bases; junction bases not matched to a gene: 7. CDR1 and CDR2 from the germline V gene are SGHVS and FQNEAQ. The CDR3 loop reads CASSLAYLAGGLKNIQYF. Written as DNA, the CDR3 is TGTGCCAGCAGCTTAGCGTATCTAGCGGGGGGGCTAAAAAACATTCAGTACTTC. The full variable domain, in which reference TRBV7-8 and TRBJ2-4 provide the parts outside the CDR3, is GAGVSQSPRYKVAKRGQDVALRCDPISGHVSLFWYQQALGQGPEFLTYFQNEAQLDKSGLPSDRFFAERPEGSVSTLKIQRTQQEDSAVYLCASSLAYLAGGLKNIQYFGAGTRLSVL.

The chain is built from TRBV6-4 and TRBJ1-5, with D unresolved. The CDR3 covers 13 residues. V was pared by 0 bases and J by 4 bases, with 4 bases between. Germline V gene lookup returns CDR1 MRHNA and CDR2 SNTAGT. The chain's CDR3 is CASSDSRNQPQHF. As DNA, the CDR3 is TGTGCCAGCAGTGACTCGCGGAATCAGCCCCAGCATTTT.